This T cell receptor beta chain was recorded in a study of blood T cell repertoires in COVID-19. Overall study context: Collection of acute and convalescent COVID-19 samples took place in the United States, Italy and Spain.

Clones were read by immunoSEQ multiplex PCR, and TCRdb kept only the in-frame ones, dropping some. The data hold around 440,000 clones, with approximately 89% observed a single time. One Seattle source followed patients from active infection through their disease course. Trimming removed 3 bases at V and 6 bases at J, with 8 bases between. In germline, CDR1 is WSHSY, CDR2 SAAADI. This CDR3 is 13 amino acids long. The J gene is TRBJ2-2, the V gene TRBV10-2, with a tentative D call TRBD1 (6 bases). This TCR was recovered from a woman aged 45-65 years with COVID-19, enrolled during active disease. The specimen was peripheral blood. CDR3 bases: TGCGCCAGCAGTGATGGGGGCGCCGGGGAGCTGTTTTTT. Translated: CASSDGGAGELFF.